Sequencing of this T cell receptor (beta chain) was carried out in a study of T cell responses to AZD1222 COVID-19 vaccine. CDR1 is ENHRY and CDR2 is SYGVKD in the germline V gene. The CDR3 has 13 residues. The V gene lost 8 bases and the J gene lost 4 bases, with 15 bases spanning the gap. This clone was detected a few times. What it recognizes is unknown. Generated by immunoSEQ multiplex PCR, the TCRdb table keeps only in-frame clones and is missing some. The top ten hold 2% to 3% of the sample, which has approximately 100,000 clones, around nine tenths seen once. Study-level points and caveats: Close to half of spike-specific TCRs reportedly recognize unmutated variant regions.

The input for sequencing was peripheral blood, taken 28 days after the second AZD1222 dose. The chain carries TRBV10-3 and TRBJ2-7, with D hard to call. The receptor was derived from an adult who received the AZD1222 COVID-19 vaccine. The CDR3 nucleotides are TGTGCCATCGGGATTCGGCAAGGGTACGAGCAGTACTTC. It specifies CAIGIRQGYEQYF.